This T cell receptor beta chain was obtained from a study of identical twins. In germline, CDR1 is SGDLS, CDR2 YYNGEE. CDR3 length equals 16 residues. V gave up 3 bases and J gave up 0 bases, with 13 bases separating them. This clonotype was seen a few times. As yet, its antigen is unknown. TCRdb reprocessed the 5' RACE reads with MiXCR, giving one entry per CDR3 protein. This table has 200,000 or so distinct CDR3 sequences, less than 20% appearing once. Points from the study as a whole: Cross-sectional statistics underpinned the conclusions; the same donors were not followed.

The same data also went into a second study, on T cells expressing NK-cell markers. That paper notes: Dominant NKG2C+ clonotypes in a handful of donors made up roughly 1.0-7.5% of CD8+ T cells.

V gene TRBV9 combines with J gene TRBJ2-1; no clear D gene. The sequenced sample was CD8+ T cells sorted from blood. The source is a woman aged 18 to 35 in good health. CDR3 sequence (DNA): TGTGCCAGCAGCGCGGAATACATAAGCTCCTACAATGAGCAGTTCTTC. It codes for CASSAEYISSYNEQFF.